This TCR beta chain originates from a study of breast tumors, draining lymph nodes, adjacent tissues. MiXCR was run by TCRdb on the multiplex PCR reads, yielding one entry per CDR3 protein. The data show 17,000 or so distinct CDR3 sequences, with roughly 63% seen just once and 15% to 20% held by the top ten. The CDR3 has 16 residues. Germline V gives CDR1 SGHTA, CDR2 FQGNSA. With 5 bases clipped from V and 2 bases from J, the junction kept 8 bases outside the gene matches. The chain is built from TRBV7-2 and TRBJ2-1; 8 bases are a match to TRBD2. This clonotype was sampled from a female donor with breast cancer. Some clones in this sample may be carry-over from other donors' samples. Sequencing was carried out using tumor-adjacent breast tissue. This chain's CDR3 is CASSHRGGKAYNEQFF. The CDR3 DNA reads as TGTGCCAGCAGCCACCGCGGGGGGAAGGCCTACAATGAGCAGTTCTTC. The whole variable domain, filled in from reference TRBV7-2 and TRBJ2-1, reads GAGVSQSPSNKVTEKGKDVELRCDPISGHTALYWYRQSLGQGLEFLIYFQGNSAPDKSGLPSDRFSAERTGGSVSTLTIQRTQQEDSAVYLCASSHRGGKAYNEQFFGPGTRLTVL.